The TCR beta chain under discussion was sequenced for a study of shared clonotypes between healthy human individuals. Comment on this clone: The antigen remains undetermined.

Study observations and caveats: Compared with memory subsets, naive subsets generally had larger estimated richness. For naive CD4 cells, 4% to 6% of clonotypes were shared across a few donors. The study found lower generation probabilities in non-shared clonotypes than in those shared by all four donors. The sole specimen, blood, was sampled, and tissue repertoires likely differ.

Sequencing was performed with immunoSEQ multiplex PCR; in TCRdb, only in-frame clones are kept and a portion is missing. The sample yields around 2,000,000 clones, about 95% seen once. The naive CD8 population came from CD45RO-negative cells selected for CCR7, without terminally differentiated effector memory CD45RA+ cells. This TCR was sampled from a man younger than 35 in good health. Sequenced: naive CD8+ T cells sorted from blood.

CDR3 residues: CASSLGGTGTSPLHF. CDR3 nucleotide sequence: TGCGCCAGCAGCTTGGGTGGGACAGGGACTTCACCCCTCCACTTT. The chain couples TRBV5-1 to TRBJ1-6; TRBD1 matches at 9 bases. The CDR3 spans 15 residues. CDR1 and CDR2 from the germline V gene are SGHRS and YFSETQ. The junction had 4 bases not matched to a gene; V was cut back by 0 bases and J by 9 bases.